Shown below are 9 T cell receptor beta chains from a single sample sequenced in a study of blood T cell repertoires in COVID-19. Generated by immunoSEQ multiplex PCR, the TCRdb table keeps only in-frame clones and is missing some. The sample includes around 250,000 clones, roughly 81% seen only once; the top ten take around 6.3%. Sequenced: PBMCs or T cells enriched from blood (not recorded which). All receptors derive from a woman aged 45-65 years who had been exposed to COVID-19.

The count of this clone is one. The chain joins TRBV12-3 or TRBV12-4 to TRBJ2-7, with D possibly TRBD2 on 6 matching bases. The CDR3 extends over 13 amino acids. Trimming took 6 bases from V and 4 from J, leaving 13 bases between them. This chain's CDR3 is CASSGTPFYEQYF. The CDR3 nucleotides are TGTGCCAGCAGCGGGACTCCCTTTTACGAGCAGTACTTC.

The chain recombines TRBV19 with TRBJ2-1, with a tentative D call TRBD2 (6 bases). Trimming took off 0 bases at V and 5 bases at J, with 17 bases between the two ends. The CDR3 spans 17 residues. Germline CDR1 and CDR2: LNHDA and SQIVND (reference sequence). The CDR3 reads CASSIDQRAGNHNEQFF. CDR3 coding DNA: TGTGCCAGTAGTATAGATCAGCGGGCGGGAAACCACAATGAGCAGTTCTTC. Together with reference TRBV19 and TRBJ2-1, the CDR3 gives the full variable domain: DGGITQSPKYLFRKEGQNVTLSCEQNLNHDAMYWYRQDPGQGLRLIYYSQIVNDFQKGDIAEGYSVSREKKESFPLTVTSAQKNPTAFYLCASSIDQRAGNHNEQFFGPGTRLTVL.

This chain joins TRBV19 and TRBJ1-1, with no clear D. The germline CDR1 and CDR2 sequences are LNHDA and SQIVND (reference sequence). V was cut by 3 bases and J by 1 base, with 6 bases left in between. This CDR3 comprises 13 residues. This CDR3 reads CASSMSGNTEAFF. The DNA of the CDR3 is TGTGCCAGTAGTATGTCAGGGAACACTGAAGCTTTCTTT. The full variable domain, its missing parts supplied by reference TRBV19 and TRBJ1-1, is DGGITQSPKYLFRKEGQNVTLSCEQNLNHDAMYWYRQDPGQGLRLIYYSQIVNDFQKGDIAEGYSVSREKKESFPLTVTSAQKNPTAFYLCASSMSGNTEAFFGQGTRLTVV.

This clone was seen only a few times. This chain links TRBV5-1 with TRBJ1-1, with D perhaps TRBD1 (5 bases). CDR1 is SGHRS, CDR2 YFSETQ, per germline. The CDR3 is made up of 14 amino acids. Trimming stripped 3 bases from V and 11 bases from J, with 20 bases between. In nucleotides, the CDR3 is TGCGCCAGCAGCTCGGGGCCGGAGGGGCGCAGGGCTTTCTTT. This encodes CASSSGPEGRRAFF.

CDR3 DNA: TGTGCCAGCAAAAGCATTGGGAGGGGGAACCCCTATGGCTACACCTTC. This gives the protein CASKSIGRGNPYGYTF. The chain links TRBV2 to TRBJ1-2; tentative D call: TRBD1 (6 bases). This CDR3 is 16 amino acids long. V lost 7 bases to trimming and J lost 4 bases, with 22 bases between them. Germline assignment: CDR1 SNHLY and CDR2 FYNNEI.

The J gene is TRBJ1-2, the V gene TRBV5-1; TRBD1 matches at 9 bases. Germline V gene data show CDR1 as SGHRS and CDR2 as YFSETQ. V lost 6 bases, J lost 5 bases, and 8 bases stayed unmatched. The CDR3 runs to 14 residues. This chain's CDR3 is CASTPGQGGYGYTF. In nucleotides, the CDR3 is TGCGCCAGCACCCCGGGACAGGGAGGGTATGGCTACACCTTC.

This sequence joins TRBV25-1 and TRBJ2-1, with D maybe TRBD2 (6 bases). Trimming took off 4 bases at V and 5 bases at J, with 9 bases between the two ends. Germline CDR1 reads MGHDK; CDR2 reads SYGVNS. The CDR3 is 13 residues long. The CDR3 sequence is CASSGGGNNEQFF. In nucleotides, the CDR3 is TGTGCCAGCAGTGGGGGAGGAAACAATGAGCAGTTCTTC.

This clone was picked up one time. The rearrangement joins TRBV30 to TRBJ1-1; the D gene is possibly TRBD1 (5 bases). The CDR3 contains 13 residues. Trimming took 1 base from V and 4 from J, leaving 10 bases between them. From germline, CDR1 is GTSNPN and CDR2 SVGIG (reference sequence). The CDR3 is CAWSAGYGTEAFF. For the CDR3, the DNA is TGTGCCTGGAGTGCAGGGTATGGCACTGAAGCTTTCTTT.

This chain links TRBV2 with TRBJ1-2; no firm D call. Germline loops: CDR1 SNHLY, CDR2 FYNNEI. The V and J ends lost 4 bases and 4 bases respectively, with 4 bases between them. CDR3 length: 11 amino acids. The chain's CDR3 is CASSASYGYTF. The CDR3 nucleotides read TGTGCCAGCAGTGCTTCCTATGGCTACACCTTC.